A selection of T cell receptor beta chains follows, all from one sample in a study of T cells in Graves' hyperthyroidism and ophthalmopathy. TCRdb itself ran the multiplex PCR reads through MiXCR, one entry per CDR3 protein. The table includes a few hundred thousand distinct CDR3 sequences, 35% to 55% detected once. What was sequenced was peripheral blood or thyroid tissue (not recorded which). Receptor source: a woman aged 18-29 years with Graves' hyperthyroidism. Both conserved end residues are part of each CDR3. D genes are given only for firm matches. Clone sizes are given selectively: once, few, many, or a class where the clone is expanded.

D | J | size | V | length | CDR3 | DNA
NA | TRBJ1-1 | NA | TRBV10-3 | 14 | CAITIQARDTEAFF | TGTGCCATCACCATCCAGGCCAGGGACACTGAAGCTTTCTTT
NA | TRBJ1-2 | NA | TRBV7-2 | 14 | CASTLSGGAYGYTF | TGTGCCAGCACCCTAAGTGGGGGCGCCTATGGCTACACCTTC
TRBD1 | TRBJ1-1 | NA | TRBV7-2 | 14 | CASSLSGGMTEAFF | TGTGCCAGCAGCTTATCAGGGGGAATGACTGAAGCTTTCTTT
TRBD1 | TRBJ2-7 | NA | TRBV10-3 | 13 | CAWKGQGAYEQYF | TGTGCCTGGAAGGGACAGGGAGCCTACGAGCAGTACTTC
NA | TRBJ2-2 | NA | TRBV20-1 | 12 | CSARVLAGELFF | TGCAGTGCTAGAGTCCTGGCCGGGGAGCTGTTTTTT
NA | TRBJ2-7 | NA | TRBV5-1 | 15 | CASSLGGWSSYEQYF | TGCGCCAGCAGCTTGGGTGGCTGGAGCTCCTACGAGCAGTACTTC
TRBD1 | TRBJ1-5 | few | TRBV29-1 | 12 | CSVSTGTGHQHF | TGCAGCGTATCGACCGGGACAGGCCACCAGCATTTT
NA | TRBJ1-5 | many | TRBV7-8 | 15 | CASSPTDGTDQPQHF | TGTGCCAGCAGCCCAACGGACGGGACCGATCAGCCCCAGCATTTT
NA | TRBJ1-2 | NA | TRBV20-1 | 11 | CSARVGEGYTF | TGCAGTGCTAGAGTCGGTGAAGGCTACACCTTC
NA | TRBJ2-7 | NA | TRBV7-9 | 12 | CASSWAPDGQYF | TGTGCCAGCAGCTGGGCCCCGGACGGGCAGTACTTC
NA | TRBJ2-7 | NA | TRBV7-3 | 14 | CASSPTATSYEQYF | TGTGCTAGCAGCCCCACGGCGACCTCCTACGAGCAGTACTTC
TRBD1 | TRBJ1-4 | few | TRBV7-8 | 14 | CASSQDTGEEKLFF | TGTGCCAGCAGCCAAGATACAGGGGAGGAAAAACTGTTTTTT
NA | TRBJ1-2 | NA | TRBV12-3/TRBV12-4 | 9 | CASRRGNTF | TGTGCCAGCAGGCGGGGGAACACCTTC
NA | TRBJ2-3 | NA | TRBV24-1 | 14 | CASSSAERTDTQYF | TGTGCCAGCAGCTCCGCGGAGAGGACAGATACGCAGTATTTT
NA | TRBJ1-2 | NA | TRBV6-6 | 16 | CASSHPVRDRNYGYTF | TGCGCCAGCAGCCACCCAGTTCGTGACAGGAACTATGGCTACACCTTC
NA | TRBJ1-1 | NA | TRBV19 | 16 | CASSLMSLNMNTEAFF | TGTGCCAGTAGTCTGATGAGCCTAAACATGAACACTGAAGCTTTCTTT
NA | TRBJ1-1 | few | TRBV5-1 | 15 | CASSLVGRGYTEAFF | TGCGCCAGCAGCTTGGTAGGCAGGGGTTACACTGAAGCTTTCTTT
NA | TRBJ2-7 | once | TRBV2 | 13 | CASHHAGRYEQYF | TGTGCCAGCCATCACGCGGGAAGGTACGAGCAGTACTTC
NA | TRBJ1-2 | few | TRBV7-3 | 15 | CASSYSKGRFYGYTF | TGTGCCAGCAGTTACTCGAAAGGCAGATTCTATGGCTACACCTTC
NA | TRBJ1-1 | once | TRBV29-1 | 13 | CSSLRQSYTEAFF | TGCAGCTCCTTAAGACAGTCTTACACTGAAGCTTTCTTT
NA | TRBJ2-2 | NA | TRBV29-1 | 11 | CSVEVDRELFF | TGCAGCGTTGAGGTCGACAGGGAGCTGTTTTTT
NA | TRBJ2-5 | few | TRBV7-2 | 15 | CASSQSLANPGTQYF | TGTGCCAGCAGCCAGAGCCTAGCGAACCCAGGGACCCAGTACTTC
NA | TRBJ1-2 | many | TRBV7-3 | 14 | CASSLTGQDNGYTF | TGTGCCAGCAGCTTAACAGGGCAGGACAATGGCTACACCTTC
NA | TRBJ1-1 | NA | TRBV12-3/TRBV12-4 | 14 | CASSSNLRNTEAFF | TGTGCCAGCAGCTCGAACCTCAGAAACACTGAAGCTTTCTTT
NA | TRBJ2-1 | NA | TRBV29-1 | 14 | CSASTTEIYNEQFF | TGCAGCGCGAGTACGACAGAAATCTACAATGAGCAGTTCTTC
TRBD1 | TRBJ2-7 | many | TRBV7-8 | 13 | CASSPPGGDEQYF | TGTGCCAGCAGCCCCCCAGGGGGCGACGAGCAGTACTTC
TRBD2 | TRBJ2-5 | NA | TRBV2 | 15 | CASSDSGRAWETQYF | TGTGCCAGCTCCGACAGCGGGAGGGCCTGGGAGACCCAGTACTTC
NA | TRBJ2-5 | many | TRBV9 | 12 | CASSVGVETQYF | TGTGCCAGCAGCGTAGGAGTGGAGACCCAGTACTTC